This is a list of T cell receptor beta chains from one sample in a study of T cell responses to AZD1222 COVID-19 vaccine. Repertoires were generated with immunoSEQ multiplex PCR, while TCRdb's copy carries only in-frame clones and drops some. The sample shows 120,000 to 150,000 clones, 85% to 95% of them seen only once. This specimen consisted of peripheral blood, obtained on day 0 of AZD1222 vaccination. The receptors were gathered from an adult in good health. The CDR3 runs from the conserved cysteine through the conserved F or W. The D gene is left open where the match is weak. Not all rows give a size; the values are once, few, many and, for expanded clones, a class.

V: TRBV6-1
J: TRBJ1-1
length: 12
size: -
D: -
DNA: TGTGCCAGCAGGGAAAGTGGGACAGAAGCTTTCTTT
CDR3: CASRESGTEAFF

V: TRBV20-1
J: TRBJ1-1
length: 10
size: -
D: -
DNA: TGCAGTGCCACGAGGAGGGTGGCTTTCTTT
CDR3: CSATRRVAFF

V: TRBV6-6
J: TRBJ2-2
length: 14
size: -
D: -
DNA: TGTGCCAGCAGTTACTCGGGGACCACCGGGGAGCTGTTTTTT
CDR3: CASSYSGTTGELFF

V: TRBV4-1
J: TRBJ2-4
length: 16
size: -
D: TRBD2
DNA: TGCGCCAGCAGCCAAGATGGGGCTAGCGGTGATAACATTCAGTACTTC
CDR3: CASSQDGASGDNIQYF

V: TRBV10-3
J: TRBJ2-7
length: 15
size: once
D: TRBD1
DNA: TGTGCCATCAGTGATTTAACAGGGGCGGCCTACGAGCAGTACTTC
CDR3: CAISDLTGAAYEQYF

V: TRBV9
J: TRBJ2-5
length: 15
size: -
D: TRBD2
DNA: TGTGCCAGCAGCGTACTTAGCGGGATAGAGGAGACCCAGTACTTC
CDR3: CASSVLSGIEETQYF

V: TRBV7-3
J: TRBJ2-1
length: 15
size: -
D: TRBD2
DNA: TGTGCCAGCAGCTTAACTAGCGGGGGGGCCCGGGAGCAGTTCTTC
CDR3: CASSLTSGGAREQFF

V: TRBV6-2/TRBV6-3
J: TRBJ2-7
length: 14
size: -
D: -
DNA: TGTGCCAGCAGTTACGGAGGAATCACCTACGAGCAGTACTTC
CDR3: CASSYGGITYEQYF

V: TRBV9
J: TRBJ2-5
length: 16
size: -
D: -
DNA: TGTGCCAGCAGCGTAGGTGGGGCTAGAGGTCAAGAGACCCAGTACTTC
CDR3: CASSVGGARGQETQYF

V: TRBV4-1
J: TRBJ2-2
length: 16
size: -
D: TRBD2
DNA: TGCGCCAGCAGCCGGACCGTAGCGGGAGTAACCGGGGAGCTGTTTTTT
CDR3: CASSRTVAGVTGELFF

V: TRBV5-1
J: TRBJ1-1
length: 15
size: -
D: -
DNA: TGCGCCAGCAGCTTGGGGCCGGGTATGAACACTGAAGCTTTCTTT
CDR3: CASSLGPGMNTEAFF

V: TRBV9
J: TRBJ2-3
length: 14
size: -
D: -
DNA: TGTGCCAGCAACGCCGACAGCGGGTTGGATACGCAGTATTTT
CDR3: CASNADSGLDTQYF

V: TRBV15
J: TRBJ2-6
length: 18
size: -
D: TRBD1
DNA: TGTGCCACCAGCAGAGAGATGGGACAGTCCTCTGGGGCCAACGTCCTGACTTTC
CDR3: CATSREMGQSSGANVLTF

V: TRBV2
J: TRBJ1-2
length: 15
size: -
D: -
DNA: TGTGCCAGCCAAACGACCACCGTGTGGCCCTATGGCTACACCTTC
CDR3: CASQTTTVWPYGYTF

V: TRBV19
J: TRBJ2-1
length: 15
size: -
D: -
DNA: TGTGCCAGTAGTAGAAGTGGGGAAACTTACAATGAGCAGTTCTTC
CDR3: CASSRSGETYNEQFF

V: TRBV5-1
J: TRBJ2-7
length: 15
size: -
D: -
DNA: TGCGCCAGCAGCTCCACTCGGGACGGACCCTACGAGCAGTACTTC
CDR3: CASSSTRDGPYEQYF

V: TRBV6-5
J: TRBJ1-2
length: 15
size: -
D: -
DNA: TGTGCCAGCGCTGGGAAGGGGGGGAGACACTATGGCTACACCTTC
CDR3: CASAGKGGRHYGYTF

V: TRBV27
J: TRBJ2-1
length: 17
size: -
D: -
DNA: TGTGCCAGCAGTTCAGTAGTGGGGCCTTTATCCTACAATGAGCAGTTCTTC
CDR3: CASSSVVGPLSYNEQFF

V: TRBV5-6
J: TRBJ1-1
length: 13
size: -
D: -
DNA: TGTGCCAGCAGCTTGCTTGGGGGAGAGGGAGCTTTCTTT
CDR3: CASSLLGGEGAFF

V: TRBV2
J: TRBJ2-1
length: 12
size: -
D: -
DNA: TGTGCCAGCAGTGAAAGGGTCCCACAGCAGTTCTTC
CDR3: CASSERVPQQFF

V: TRBV9
J: TRBJ2-7
length: 14
size: -
D: -
DNA: TGTGCCAGCAGCGTAGGAGGGACGGTCTACGAGCAGTACTTC
CDR3: CASSVGGTVYEQYF

V: TRBV4-2
J: TRBJ2-5
length: 16
size: -
D: TRBD2
DNA: TGTGCCAGCAGCCAAGATGGAAAAGGGAGGGGAGAGACCCAGTACTTC
CDR3: CASSQDGKGRGETQYF

V: TRBV4-2
J: TRBJ1-2
length: 13
size: -
D: -
DNA: TGTGCCAGCAGCCAAGATGACGGGAATGGCTACACCTTC
CDR3: CASSQDDGNGYTF

V: TRBV18
J: TRBJ2-5
length: 13
size: -
D: -
DNA: TGTGCCAGCTCACCGAAAGGCAGTTGGACCCAGTACTTC
CDR3: CASSPKGSWTQYF

V: TRBV25-1
J: TRBJ1-2
length: 15
size: -
D: -
DNA: TGTGCCAGCAGTGAACCGGGGCAGAAGAACTATGGCTACACCTTC
CDR3: CASSEPGQKNYGYTF

V: TRBV14
J: TRBJ2-7
length: 19
size: -
D: TRBD1
DNA: TGTGCCAGCAGCCAAGGGGGGACCAGACGACAGGGGTTAGGGGTCGAGCAGTACTTC
CDR3: CASSQGGTRRQGLGVEQYF

V: TRBV5-8
J: TRBJ1-1
length: 14
size: -
D: -
DNA: TGTGCCAGCAGACCTACGGAAGAGTCCACTGAAGCTTTCTTT
CDR3: CASRPTEESTEAFF

V: TRBV10-3
J: TRBJ1-1
length: 14
size: -
D: -
DNA: TGTGCCATCAGTGAGCCCGACGCCCGGACTGAAGCTTTCTTT
CDR3: CAISEPDARTEAFF

V: TRBV6-5
J: TRBJ1-4
length: 13
size: -
D: -
DNA: TGTGCCAGCAGCACCGATGACAGCGAAAAACTGTTTTTT
CDR3: CASSTDDSEKLFF

V: TRBV5-1
J: TRBJ1-2
length: 14
size: -
D: TRBD1
DNA: TGCGCCAGCAGCTTGGGACAGGGAGGCTATGGCTACACCTTC
CDR3: CASSLGQGGYGYTF

V: TRBV6-5
J: TRBJ2-7
length: 11
size: once
D: TRBD2
DNA: TGTGCCAGCGGCGGGGGTATCGAGCAGTACTTC
CDR3: CASGGGIEQYF

V: TRBV2
J: TRBJ1-2
length: 14
size: -
D: -
DNA: TGTGCCAGCAGCCGGGACGGCAGCAACTATGGCTACACCTTC
CDR3: CASSRDGSNYGYTF

V: TRBV11-2
J: TRBJ2-7
length: 13
size: -
D: -
DNA: TGTGCCAGCAGCTTAGACAGGACCTACGAGCAGTACTTC
CDR3: CASSLDRTYEQYF

V: TRBV29-1
J: TRBJ1-2
length: 13
size: -
D: TRBD1
DNA: TGCAGCGTTGGCGCCAGGGGGAACTATGGCTACACCTTC
CDR3: CSVGARGNYGYTF

V: TRBV19
J: TRBJ1-2
length: 13
size: -
D: TRBD1
DNA: TGTGCCAGTACGAGGGGGCATCAGGATGGCTACACCTTC
CDR3: CASTRGHQDGYTF

V: TRBV14
J: TRBJ2-1
length: 13
size: -
D: -
DNA: TGTGCCAGCAGCCGGGGGGTCTACAATGAGCAGTTCTTC
CDR3: CASSRGVYNEQFF

V: TRBV29-1
J: TRBJ1-2
length: 12
size: -
D: -
DNA: TGCAGCGTTCGCCCCAGGGTAGGCGGCTACACCTTC
CDR3: CSVRPRVGGYTF

V: TRBV19
J: TRBJ1-5
length: 12
size: -
D: -
DNA: TGTGCCAGTAACGACAGGCCCCAGCCCCAGCATTTT
CDR3: CASNDRPQPQHF

V: TRBV19
J: TRBJ2-3
length: 15
size: once
D: -
DNA: TGTGCCAGTAGTCCGGAGGGGGCCCGCACAGATACGCAGTATTTT
CDR3: CASSPEGARTDTQYF

V: TRBV10-3
J: TRBJ1-5
length: 14
size: -
D: TRBD1
DNA: TGTGCCATCAGCGAACAGGGGAGCAATCAGCCCCAGCATTTT
CDR3: CAISEQGSNQPQHF

V: TRBV3-1/TRBV3-2
J: TRBJ2-3
length: 16
size: -
D: -
DNA: TGTGCCAGCAGCCAAGGGTTAAGGACTAGCACAGATACGCAGTATTTT
CDR3: CASSQGLRTSTDTQYF

V: TRBV12-3/TRBV12-4
J: TRBJ1-2
length: 13
size: -
D: -
DNA: TGTGCCAGCAGTTTAGGCCATAACTATGGCTACACCTTC
CDR3: CASSLGHNYGYTF

V: TRBV5-6
J: TRBJ1-2
length: 13
size: -
D: TRBD1
DNA: TGTGCCAGCAGCGTCGGACAGGACTATGGCTACACCTTC
CDR3: CASSVGQDYGYTF

V: TRBV7-9
J: TRBJ2-1
length: 13
size: -
D: -
DNA: TGTGCCAGCAGTTCGGGACGGTCTCACGAGCAGTTCTTC
CDR3: CASSSGRSHEQFF

V: TRBV10-2
J: TRBJ1-1
length: 15
size: few
D: TRBD1
DNA: TGCGCCAGCAGTGAGTCACCAGACAGGGCCACTGAAGCTTTCTTT
CDR3: CASSESPDRATEAFF